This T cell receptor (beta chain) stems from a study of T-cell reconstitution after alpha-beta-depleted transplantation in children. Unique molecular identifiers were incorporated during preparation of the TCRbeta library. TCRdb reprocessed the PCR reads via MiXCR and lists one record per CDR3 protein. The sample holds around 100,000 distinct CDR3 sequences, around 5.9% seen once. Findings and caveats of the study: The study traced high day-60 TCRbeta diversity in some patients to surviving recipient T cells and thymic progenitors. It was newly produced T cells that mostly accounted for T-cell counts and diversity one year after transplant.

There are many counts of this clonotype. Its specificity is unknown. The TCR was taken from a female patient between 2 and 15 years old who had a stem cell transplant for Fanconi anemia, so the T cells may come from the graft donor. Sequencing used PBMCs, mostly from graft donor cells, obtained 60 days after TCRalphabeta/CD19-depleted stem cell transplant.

The CDR3 is CASSSTTGGGEKLFF. The CDR3, as DNA: TGTGCCAGCAGTTCCACCACAGGGGGGGGAGAAAAACTGTTTTTT. The rearrangement uses TRBV12-3 or TRBV12-4 and TRBJ1-4; 8 nucleotides agree with TRBD1. The J segment lost 8 bases and the V segment lost 4 bases, leaving 9 bases of the junction unmatched. This CDR3 has 15 residues.